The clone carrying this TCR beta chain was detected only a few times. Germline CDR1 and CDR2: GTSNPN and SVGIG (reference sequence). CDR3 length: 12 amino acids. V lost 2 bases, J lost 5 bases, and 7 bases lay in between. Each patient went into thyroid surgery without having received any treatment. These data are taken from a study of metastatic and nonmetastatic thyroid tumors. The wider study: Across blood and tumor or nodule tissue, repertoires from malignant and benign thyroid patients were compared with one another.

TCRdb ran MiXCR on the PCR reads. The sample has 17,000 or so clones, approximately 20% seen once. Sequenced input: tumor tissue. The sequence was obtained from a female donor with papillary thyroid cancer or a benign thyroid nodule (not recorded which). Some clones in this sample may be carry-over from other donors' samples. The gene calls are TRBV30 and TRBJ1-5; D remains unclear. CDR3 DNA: TGTGCCTGGAGTCACCCCTATCAGCCCCAGCATTTT. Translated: CAWSHPYQPQHF.